Listed here are 32 T cell receptor beta chains from one sample, sequenced in a study of blood T cell repertoires in COVID-19. Sequenced by immunoSEQ multiplex PCR; TCRdb stores in-frame clones only, minus some. The table records about 120,000 clones, approximately 80% of them present only once. The specimen sequenced was peripheral blood. Receptors originate from a man aged 70-80 years with active or convalescent COVID-19.

V gene TRBV7-9 combines with J gene TRBJ1-3; 8 bases map to TRBD1. Unmatched junction bases numbered 12, after V lost 5 bases and J lost 0 bases. The CDR3 sequence is 18 residues long. Per germline, CDR1 SEHNR and CDR2 FQNEAQ (reference sequence). The CDR3 region has the DNA TGTGCCAGCAGCACAAGAGCGGGACAGGAGGCCTCTGGAAACACCATATATTTT. Its protein product is CASSTRAGQEASGNTIYF.

The J gene is TRBJ2-6, the V gene TRBV19; no clear D gene. Germline CDR1 and CDR2: LNHDA and SQIVND (reference sequence). Deletions cut 2 bases from V and 0 bases from J, with 5 bases between. CDR3 length: 15 residues. DNA for the CDR3: TGTGCCAGTAGTATACCCCACTCTGGGGCCAACGTCCTGACTTTC. It yields the protein CASSIPHSGANVLTF.

V and J are TRBV27 and TRBJ1-5; 8 bases align to TRBD1. Per the germline V gene, CDR1 is MNHEY and CDR2 is SMNVEV (reference sequence). The CDR3 contains 14 residues. Trimming removed 6 bases from V and 4 bases from J; junction bases left unmatched: 5. CDR3 sequence (DNA): TGTGCCAGCAGGGACAGGGTAAGAAATCAGCCCCAGCATTTT. It specifies CASRDRVRNQPQHF.

The rearrangement uses TRBV2 and TRBJ2-5, with a possible D match to TRBD2 (5 bases). V lost 0 bases, J lost 1 base, and 9 bases lay in between. Germline V gives CDR1 SNHLY, CDR2 FYNNEI. CDR3 length: 15 amino acids. Here the CDR3 reads CASSEARASQETQYF. The CDR3 DNA reads as TGTGCCAGCAGTGAAGCGCGGGCCAGCCAAGAGACCCAGTACTTC.

The genes are TRBV7-8 and TRBJ1-6, with TRBD1 matching 9 bases. The CDR3 length is 16 residues. CDR1 and CDR2 from the germline V gene are SGHVS and FQNEAQ. Trimming took 4 bases from V and 7 from J; bases not matched to a gene: 8. The CDR3 DNA is TGTGCCAGCAGCTACAACGACAGGGGGAGGAATTCACCCCTCCACTTT. This translates into CASSYNDRGRNSPLHF.

This clone was counted a few times. The chain employs TRBV11-3 and TRBJ2-5; a weak D match, TRBD2 (6 bases). The CDR3 runs 16 residues. Germline CDR1 reads SGHNT; CDR2 reads YENEEA. V dropped 5 bases and J dropped 4 bases, with 20 bases sitting between them. The CDR3 DNA is TGTGCCAGCAGCCTTGGGAACGGGAGAGGGGCAGAGACCCAGTACTTC. Amino acid sequence: CASSLGNGRGAETQYF.

The chain employs TRBV15 and TRBJ2-1; TRBD2 agrees at 12 bases. Germline CDR1 LNHNV, CDR2 YYDKDF (reference sequence). This CDR3 contains 15 residues. After removal of 3 bases from V and 7 bases from J, the junction contained 4 bases not matched to a gene. The CDR3 DNA follows: TGTGCCACCAGCAGGGTCGGGACTAGCGGGAATGAGCAGTTCTTC. It specifies CATSRVGTSGNEQFF.

The gene calls are TRBV4-3 and TRBJ2-1; D not resolved. Germline V gene lookup returns CDR1 LGHNA and CDR2 YSLEER. The CDR3 loop spans 14 amino acids. The V gene lost 0 bases and the J gene lost 5 bases, with 8 bases spanning the gap. CDR3 amino acids: CASSQDFIDNEQFF. In DNA, the CDR3 is TGCGCCAGCAGCCAAGACTTTATCGACAATGAGCAGTTCTTC.

In this sample, this clone turned up a few times. The chain combines TRBV7-9 with TRBJ2-1; D might be TRBD1 (5 bases). V was trimmed by 4 bases and J by 1 base, leaving 11 bases between them. The CDR3 has 15 residues. Germline CDR1 reads SEHNR; CDR2 reads FQNEAQ (reference sequence). The CDR3, as DNA: TGTGCCAGCAGCTCCAGGGTGAAGTCCTACAATGAGCAGTTCTTC. It is translated as CASSSRVKSYNEQFF.

The J gene is TRBJ2-7, the V gene TRBV11-2, with TRBD2 matching over 9 bases. J lost 6 bases, V lost 0 bases, and 3 bases had no gene match. The germline V gene has CDR1 SGHAT and CDR2 FQNNGV. The CDR3 length is 14 residues. The CDR3 sequence is CASSLEGLAFEQYF. CDR3 DNA: TGTGCCAGCAGCTTAGAGGGACTAGCCTTCGAGCAGTACTTC.

This clone was picked up many times. The chain is built from TRBV6-2 or TRBV6-3 and TRBJ1-5, with a tentative D call TRBD1 (5 bases). Per germline, CDR1 MNHEY and CDR2 SVGEGT. This CDR3 has 19 residues. Trimming took off 0 bases at V and 2 bases at J, with 20 bases between the two ends. CDR3 nucleotides: TGTGCCAGCAGTTACTCGACAGCCCTAGGGGAGCGGGGCAATCAGCCCCAGCATTTT. Translation gives CASSYSTALGERGNQPQHF.

The V and J genes are TRBV6-2 or TRBV6-3 and TRBJ2-3; 9 bases agree with TRBD2. The CDR3 is 16 amino acids. CDR1 is MNHEY, CDR2 SVGEGT, per germline. V dropped 2 bases and J dropped 1; count of bases not matched to a gene: 4. In DNA, the CDR3 is TGTGCCAGCAGTTACGGGTGGACTAGCGGCACAGATACGCAGTATTTT. Its translation is CASSYGWTSGTDTQYF.

V is TRBV19 and J is TRBJ2-7; 9 bases fit TRBD1. Germline loops: CDR1 LNHDA, CDR2 SQIVND (reference sequence). Germline trimming cut 8 bases from V and 1 base from J; bases unmatched to any gene: 9. CDR3 length: 15 residues. The CDR3 coding sequence is TGTGCCAGTTCCGCTCCGGGACAGGGTTCCTACGAGCAGTACTTC. As protein: CASSAPGQGSYEQYF.

The J gene is TRBJ1-2, the V gene TRBV6-5, with D maybe TRBD1 (5 bases). Deletions cut 2 bases from V and 3 bases from J, with 7 bases between. The germline V gene encodes CDR1 MNHEY and CDR2 SVGAGI. The CDR3 totals 13 residues. CDR3 sequence: CASSYDSYYGYTF. In DNA form, the CDR3 reads TGTGCCAGCAGTTACGACAGTTACTATGGCTACACCTTC.

The rearrangement links TRBV4-2 to TRBJ1-5; TRBD1 aligns across 8 bases. The J segment lost 5 bases and the V segment lost 1 base, leaving 4 bases of the junction unmatched. The CDR3 has 15 residues. CDR1 is LGHNA, CDR2 YNFKEQ, per germline. In DNA form, the CDR3 reads TGTGCCAGCAGCCAAGCTGGACAGGGTCATCAGCCCCAGCATTTT. Its protein is CASSQAGQGHQPQHF.

This clone has only one observation. The chain uses TRBV5-6 and TRBJ2-2; 8 bases are a match to TRBD2. V gave up 6 bases and J gave up 5 bases; unmatched junction bases: 12. This CDR3 has 16 amino acids. The germline gives CDR1 SGHDT, CDR2 YYEEEE. The CDR3 spells CASTPGGAPGTGELFF. The CDR3 nucleotides are TGTGCCAGCACGCCCGGGGGGGCCCCCGGGACCGGGGAGCTGTTTTTT. The whole variable domain, filled in from reference TRBV5-6 and TRBJ2-2, reads DAGVTQSPTHLIKTRGQQVTLRCSPKSGHDTVSWYQQALGQGPQFIFQYYEEEERQRGNFPDRFSGHQFPNYSSELNVNALLLGDSALYLCASTPGGAPGTGELFFGEGSRLTVL.

The chain links TRBV9 to TRBJ2-7; D perhaps matches TRBD2 (6 bases). Trimming removed 4 bases from V and 0 bases from J, with 20 bases in between. The V gene's germline CDR1 is SGDLS and CDR2 YYNGEE. This CDR3 is 17 amino acids long. CDR3 DNA: TGTGCCAGCAGCCCGACTCTTGGAGGGGTCGGCTCCTACGAGCAGTACTTC. It encodes CASSPTLGGVGSYEQYF.

The V gene is TRBV10-3, the J gene TRBJ2-1; possible D gene TRBD1, 6 bases. Germline V gene data show CDR1 as ENHRY and CDR2 as SYGVKD. V lost 2 bases, J lost 5 bases, and 7 bases lay in between. The CDR3 length is 13 residues. CDR3 protein: CAISERTDNEQFF. CDR3 nucleotides: TGTGCCATCAGTGAGAGGACAGACAATGAGCAGTTCTTC.

The chain joins TRBV25-1 to TRBJ1-6; the D gene is possibly TRBD1 (6 bases). The germline gives CDR1 MGHDK, CDR2 SYGVNS. The CDR3 is made up of 15 amino acids. V was pared by 1 base and J by 5 bases, with 9 bases between. The CDR3: CASSESGGHNSPLHF. The CDR3 nucleotides are TGTGCCAGCAGTGAATCCGGGGGGCATAATTCACCCCTCCACTTT.

The rearrangement joins TRBV5-8 to TRBJ2-7; D ambiguous. The CDR3 length is 15 residues. V lost 4 bases, J lost 5 bases, and 19 bases lay in between. The germline V gene has CDR1 SGHTS and CDR2 YDEGEE. The CDR3 is CASSPGVYGFDEQYF. CDR3 nucleotides: TGTGCCAGCAGCCCGGGTGTCTACGGTTTCGACGAGCAGTACTTC.

This rearrangement joins TRBV11-3 to TRBJ1-2; D perhaps matches TRBD1 (5 bases). Germline V lookup: CDR1 SGHNT, CDR2 YENEEA. This CDR3 has 16 amino acids. V shed 1 base and J shed 2 bases, with 14 bases lying between them. As DNA, the CDR3 is TGTGCCAGCAGCTTAGTCGTCAGGGTGCAAAACTATGGCTACACCTTC. It yields the protein CASSLVVRVQNYGYTF. The full variable domain, its missing parts supplied by reference TRBV11-3 and TRBJ1-2, is EAGVVQSPRYKIIEKKQPVAFWCNPISGHNTLYWYLQNLGQGPELLIRYENEEAVDDSQLPKDRFSAERLKGVDSTLKIQPAELGDSAVYLCASSLVVRVQNYGYTFGSGTRLTVV.

V and J are TRBV6-4 and TRBJ2-7; 8 bases match TRBD1. CDR3 size: 17 residues. The germline CDR1 and CDR2 sequences are MRHNA and SNTAGT. J lost 3 bases, V lost 2 bases, and 12 bases had no gene match. The CDR3 DNA sequence: TGTGCCAGCAGTGACCCAAGGGTGACAGGGGACGGCTACGAGCAGTACTTC. This translates into CASSDPRVTGDGYEQYF.

This clone was seen only a few times. The CDR3 bases are TGTGCCAGCAGCCACAGGGCTAGCAGGGATGAGCAGTTCTTC. Amino acid sequence: CASSHRASRDEQFF. The J gene is TRBJ2-1, the V gene TRBV6-6, with D perhaps TRBD1 (6 bases). CDR1 and CDR2 (germline): MNHNY, SVGAGI (reference sequence). The V and J ends lost 6 bases and 8 bases respectively, with 17 bases between them. This CDR3 has 14 residues.

The chain joins TRBV6-4 to TRBJ2-3; a possible D gene is TRBD2 (6 bases). The V end was cut by 5 bases, the J end by 0 bases, with 6 bases between. Germline V lookup: CDR1 MRHNA, CDR2 SNTAGT. The CDR3 is 13 amino acids. This CDR3 reads CASSSGSTDTQYF. For the CDR3, the DNA is TGTGCCAGCAGTAGCGGGAGCACAGATACGCAGTATTTT.

V usage is TRBV4-2 and J usage is TRBJ1-1; a weak D match, TRBD1 (6 bases). CDR1 is LGHNA, CDR2 YNFKEQ, per germline. Trimming removed 1 base at V and 8 bases at J, with 11 bases between. The CDR3 is made up of 13 amino acids. The DNA of the CDR3 is TGTGCCAGCAGCCAAGTAGGAGACAGGGAAGCTTTCTTT. This sequence encodes CASSQVGDREAFF.

This clone came up a few times. The chain couples TRBV7-2 to TRBJ2-3; D is possibly TRBD2 (5 bases). Germline V gene lookup returns CDR1 SGHTA and CDR2 FQGNSA. Trimming pared 1 base from V and 6 bases from J, leaving 14 bases between. The CDR3 has 15 amino acids. This chain's CDR3 is CASSLGGIGSDTQYF. The CDR3 DNA reads TGTGCCAGCAGCTTAGGAGGGATAGGTTCGGATACGCAGTATTTT.

The rearrangement joins TRBV6-6 to TRBJ1-1; 9 positions agree with TRBD1. The CDR3 is made up of 14 amino acids. CDR1 and CDR2 from the germline V gene are MNHNY and SVGAGI (reference sequence). Trimming cost V 5 bases and J 3 bases; bases outside gene matches: 4. DNA for the CDR3: TGTGCCAGCAGTAGGGACAGGGTAGACACTGAAGCTTTCTTT. Translating it yields CASSRDRVDTEAFF.

Ten or more counts support this clone. The rearrangement uses TRBV5-1 and TRBJ1-1, with 8 bases aligning to TRBD1. Germline CDR1 reads SGHRS; CDR2 reads YFSETQ. The length of the CDR3 is 17 residues. Trimming took 0 bases from V and 0 from J; bases not matched to a gene: 7. CDR3 sequence: CASSLGHRGALNTEAFF. The CDR3, as DNA: TGCGCCAGCAGCTTGGGGCACAGGGGGGCATTGAACACTGAAGCTTTCTTT.

This chain joins TRBV3-1 (or the pseudogene TRBV3-2) and TRBJ1-2, with D tentatively TRBD1 (6 bases). The CDR3 runs 11 residues. The ends were cut back, 8 bases at V and 7 bases at J, with 11 bases in the middle. The germline CDR1 and CDR2 sequences are LGHDT and YNNKEL (reference sequence). The DNA for the CDR3 is TGTGCCAGCCGGGGGGGCTCTGGCTACACCTTC. Residues: CASRGGSGYTF.

V gene TRBV18 combines with J gene TRBJ2-1, with D perhaps TRBD1 (6 bases). This CDR3 region has 12 residues. Germline values: CDR1 KGHSH, CDR2 LQKENI. Trimming took 4 bases from V and 7 from J, leaving 8 bases between them. DNA of the CDR3: TGTGCCAGCTCACTCAGGGGTAATGAGCAGTTCTTC. Amino acid sequence: CASSLRGNEQFF.

The chain recombines TRBV11-2 with TRBJ1-6; D is perhaps TRBD1 (5 bases). Germline V gives CDR1 SGHAT, CDR2 FQNNGV. Trimming cost V 1 base and J 0 bases, with 16 bases left between them. The CDR3 is 19 amino acids. CDR3 residues: CASSLVGGPISSYNSPLHF. The CDR3 DNA reads as TGTGCCAGCAGCTTAGTCGGGGGACCCATCAGCTCCTATAATTCACCCCTCCACTTT.

The chain links TRBV6-5 to TRBJ2-7; 9 nucleotides line up with TRBD1. The germline V gene encodes CDR1 MNHEY and CDR2 SVGAGI. V was clipped by 11 bases and J by 6 bases; unmatched bases: 8. This CDR3 region has 12 residues. CDR3 DNA sequence: TGTGCCGGCTCGGGACAGGGTGGCGAGCAGTACTTC. It codes for CAGSGQGGEQYF.